What follows are 4 T cell receptor beta chains derived from one specimen sequenced in a study of blood T cell repertoires in COVID-19. Assay: immunoSEQ multiplex PCR; the TCRdb copy retains only in-frame clones and omits some. This table holds hundreds of thousands of clones, 82% found once. What was sequenced was peripheral blood. The receptors shown here come from a woman over 75 with acute or convalescent COVID-19.

The V call is TRBV15, the J call TRBJ2-5; D possibly corresponds to TRBD2 (7 bases). The V end lost 0 bases, the J end lost 4 bases, and 12 bases lay between the germline ends. The length of the CDR3 is 15 residues. Germline CDR1 LNHNV, CDR2 YYDKDF (reference sequence). CDR3 bases: TGTGCCACCAGCAGAGATTCAGGGGAGGGAGAGACCCAGTACTTC. This sequence encodes CATSRDSGEGETQYF.

The rearrangement joins TRBV19 to TRBJ1-5, with 10 bases fitting TRBD1. CDR1 is LNHDA, CDR2 SQIVND, per germline (reference sequence). This CDR3 has 18 amino acids. Losses at the gene ends were 5 bases for V and 4 bases for J; bases not matched to a gene: 14. Here the CDR3 reads CASSVSGTGVKGNQPQHF. CDR3 bases: TGTGCCAGTAGTGTCTCCGGGACAGGGGTGAAAGGTAATCAGCCCCAGCATTTT.

This chain uses TRBV3-1 (or the pseudogene TRBV3-2) with TRBJ1-2, with 10 bases fitting TRBD1. The germline V gene has CDR1 LGHDT and CDR2 YNNKEL (reference sequence). The J segment lost 8 bases and the V segment lost 3 bases, leaving 3 bases of the junction unmatched. CDR3 length equals 13 residues. The CDR3, as DNA: TGTGCCAGCAGCCACCGGGACAGGGGCGGCTACACCTTC. Encoded protein: CASSHRDRGGYTF.

This clone was observed a handful of times. J is TRBJ2-1 and V is TRBV3-1 (or the pseudogene TRBV3-2); a possible D gene is TRBD1 (6 bases). Trimming shortened V by 3 bases and J by 6 bases, and 18 bases separated the two germline ends. The length of the CDR3 is 16 residues. Germline V gives CDR1 LGHDT, CDR2 YNNKEL (reference sequence). The CDR3 region has the DNA TGTGCCAGCAGCCATCGCAGGGGTGGTTTTTTCAATGAGCAGTTCTTC. Amino acid sequence: CASSHRRGGFFNEQFF.